Listed below are T cell receptor beta chains from one sample, sequenced in a study of shared clonotypes between healthy human individuals. TCRdb's table, derived via immunoSEQ multiplex PCR, lists solely in-frame clones and lacks some. The sample carries about 470,000 clones, 70% to 80% recorded once. Sequenced sample: PBMCs. These receptors were taken from a woman in her forties in good health. Some clones in this sample may be carry-over from other donors' samples. Each CDR3 is given without its conserved first and last residue. A D gene is named only where the DNA matches it firmly.

>-|TRBV19|TRBJ1-3
ATAYGNTIY
>-|TRBV7-9|TRBJ1-1
ASSLGQNTEAF
>-|TRBV29-1|TRBJ1-1
SVPSGGDMDTEAF
>-|TRBV19|TRBJ1-1
ASSIGGTGEAF
>-|TRBV6-4|TRBJ2-7
AHPRCGSYEQY
>TRBD2|TRBV4-2|TRBJ2-5
ASSLGTSGSQETQY
>-|TRBV7-2|TRBJ1-3
ASSFGWLSGNTIY
>TRBD2|TRBV11-2|TRBJ2-7
ASSFPPWREGSYEQY
>TRBD2|TRBV5-4|TRBJ2-1
ASSLASGLYNEQF
>-|TRBV2|TRBJ1-5
ASSLGGVGDQPQH